These 20 T cell receptor beta chains were sequenced from one sample in a study of OX40 agonist ivuxolimab in advanced cancers. Clones were sequenced by immunoSEQ multiplex PCR, and TCRdb holds only the in-frame ones, with some missing. The sample consists of 70,000 to 80,000 clones, over 75% of them appearing once. The material sequenced was CD4+ or CD8+ T cells sorted from blood, taken in a trial of the OX40 agonist ivuxolimab. These receptors originate from an adult with an advanced solid tumor such as melanoma, head and neck, liver or kidney cancer.

The V gene is TRBV7-2, the J gene TRBJ2-7, with a possible D match to TRBD1 (5 bases). Trimming removed 3 bases at V and 3 bases at J, with 12 bases between. Germline V gives CDR1 SGHTA, CDR2 FQGNSA. CDR3 length equals 14 residues. CDR3 sequence (DNA): TGTGCCAGCAGCTTTGCCCTAGGGGTCTACGAGCAGTACTTC. It is translated as CASSFALGVYEQYF.

V is TRBV2 and J is TRBJ1-1; possible D gene TRBD1, 6 bases. Germline CDR1 and CDR2: SNHLY and FYNNEI. Between the trimmed V and J ends, which lost 4 bases and 1 base, there was a span of 13 bases. The CDR3 has 15 residues. The DNA for the CDR3 is TGTGCCAGCAGTGGGGAGGGACATACGAACACTGAAGCTTTCTTT. It specifies CASSGEGHTNTEAFF.

The chain employs TRBV5-1 and TRBJ2-7, with 13 bases identical to TRBD2. The CDR3 runs 16 residues. V lost 4 bases and J lost 2; bases outside the gene matches: 6. Germline values: CDR1 SGHRS, CDR2 YFSETQ. Written as DNA, the CDR3 is TGCGCCAGCAGCAGGCGGGGGACTAGCGGGACCTACGAGCAGTACTTC. This encodes CASSRRGTSGTYEQYF.

The CDR3 nucleotides are TGTGCCAGCAGCTCCTCGACAGGGGATCCCTATGGCTACACCTTC. The encoded protein is CASSSSTGDPYGYTF. The chain is built from TRBV5-6 and TRBJ1-2, with 8 bases lining up with TRBD1. CDR1 and CDR2 (germline): SGHDT, YYEEEE. The V gene end was trimmed by 3 bases and the J gene end by 4 bases; junction bases not matched to a gene: 8. The CDR3 is 15 residues long.

The rearrangement joins TRBV6-6 to TRBJ2-1; 8 bases fit TRBD2. The V gene end was trimmed by 6 bases and the J gene end by 7 bases; junction bases not matched to a gene: 5. This CDR3 is built from 13 residues. Germline CDR1 MNHNY, CDR2 SVGAGI (reference sequence). For the CDR3, the DNA is TGTGCCAGCAGATCGGGAGGGAGGAATGAGCAGTTCTTC. The encoded protein is CASRSGGRNEQFF.

The rearrangement uses TRBV7-2 and TRBJ1-2, with D hard to call. V was shortened by 4 bases and J by 7 bases, with 10 bases between the two germline ends. The CDR3 is 12 residues long. Germline lookup yields CDR1 SGHTA and CDR2 FQGNSA. CDR3 sequence (DNA): TGTGCCAGCAGCTCCCGAGGGAGTGGCTACACCTTC. Its protein is CASSSRGSGYTF.

The CDR3 loop is CASSLRAHSREVQYF. CDR3 bases: TGCGCCAGCAGCCTCCGGGCGCACTCAAGAGAAGTACAGTACTTC. The rearrangement links TRBV5-1 to TRBJ2-5; D is uncertain. V dropped 4 bases and J dropped 11 bases, with 24 bases sitting between them. Looked up from germline, CDR1 is SGHRS and CDR2 is YFSETQ. This CDR3 contains 15 residues. The full variable domain, its missing parts supplied by reference TRBV5-1 and TRBJ2-5, is KAGVTQTPRYLIKTRGQQVTLSCSPISGHRSVSWYQQTPGQGLQFLFEYFSETQRNKGNFPGRFSGRQFSNSRSEMNVSTLELGDSALYLCASSLRAHSREVQYFGPGTRLLVL.

The rearrangement links TRBV6-1 to TRBJ1-4; D call uncertain. The CDR3 consists of 15 residues. Looked up from germline, CDR1 is MNHNS and CDR2 is SASEGT. The V end lost 6 bases, the J end lost 7 bases, and 18 bases lay between the germline ends. The DNA for the CDR3 is TGTGCCAGCAGCACGACGACGTACTTGAGTGAAAAACTGTTTTTT. It yields the protein CASSTTTYLSEKLFF.

The chain is built from TRBV15 and TRBJ2-1; 8 positions agree with TRBD2. The germline V gene encodes CDR1 LNHNV and CDR2 YYDKDF (reference sequence). CDR3 length: 15 amino acids. J gave up 4 bases and V 3 bases, and 5 bases lay outside the gene matches. CDR3 protein: CATSSSGGRYNEQFF. CDR3 in DNA: TGTGCCACCAGCAGTTCGGGGGGGAGGTACAATGAGCAGTTCTTC.

V usage is TRBV9 and J usage is TRBJ2-2; D remains unclear. The length of the CDR3 is 14 residues. Trimming cost V 0 bases and J 1 base, with 4 bases left between them. CDR1 is SGDLS, CDR2 YYNGEE, per germline. The CDR3 loop reads CASSVVLNTGELFF. CDR3 sequence (DNA): TGTGCCAGCAGCGTAGTTCTGAACACCGGGGAGCTGTTTTTT.

The chain couples TRBV5-1 to TRBJ2-4; 8 bases are shared with TRBD1. The germline CDR1 and CDR2 sequences are SGHRS and YFSETQ. V dropped 2 bases and J dropped 8; count of bases not matched to a gene: 9. The CDR3 extends over 15 amino acids. The CDR3 sequence is CASSLKTGVGDIQYF. For the CDR3, the DNA is TGCGCCAGCAGCTTAAAGACAGGGGTGGGGGACATTCAGTACTTC.

The genes are TRBV23-1 and TRBJ1-1; no firm D call. TRBV23-1 is marked as an open reading frame, function uncertain. Trimming cost V 9 bases and J 1 base, with 9 bases left between them. The CDR3 totals 12 residues. The CDR3 sequence is CARCDPNTEAFF. DNA of the CDR3: TGCGCCAGATGTGATCCGAACACTGAAGCTTTCTTT.

This CDR3 is CASSTPDRNQPQHF. As DNA, the CDR3 is TGTGCCAGTAGTACTCCGGACAGAAATCAGCCCCAGCATTTT. This rearrangement joins TRBV19 to TRBJ1-5, with a weak D call TRBD1 (6 bases). The V gene's germline CDR1 is LNHDA and CDR2 SQIVND (reference sequence). The CDR3 is made up of 14 amino acids. Trimming shortened V by 4 bases and J by 4 bases, and 11 bases separated the two germline ends.

The chain is built from TRBV6-5 and TRBJ2-7, with D tentatively TRBD1 or TRBD2 (5 bases each). CDR1 MNHEY and CDR2 SVGAGI come from the germline V gene. The CDR3 has 16 residues. V was cut by 0 bases and J by 0 bases, with 12 bases left in between. CDR3 sequence (DNA): TGTGCCAGCAGTTACTCTCCTCGTGGGGGCTCCTACGAGCAGTACTTC. It codes for CASSYSPRGGSYEQYF.

This clone was found a few times. The chain is built from TRBV19 and TRBJ1-6, with TRBD1 matching 7 bases. CDR3 length equals 16 residues. CDR1 is LNHDA, CDR2 SQIVND, per germline (reference sequence). Trimming took 7 bases from V and 2 from J; bases not matched to a gene: 8. The chain's CDR3 is CASNRDSSAYNSPLHF. The CDR3, as DNA: TGTGCCAGTAACCGGGACAGTTCTGCCTATAATTCACCCCTCCACTTT.

V usage is TRBV18 and J usage is TRBJ2-7; D is uncertain. The V end lost 0 bases, the J end lost 2 bases, and 11 bases lay between the germline ends. In germline, CDR1 is KGHSH, CDR2 LQKENI. The CDR3 has 15 residues. CDR3 sequence (DNA): TGTGCCAGCTCACCACCGCAGCGAACCCCCTACGAGCAGTACTTC. Protein product: CASSPPQRTPYEQYF.

V usage is TRBV5-1 and J usage is TRBJ1-1; the D gene is possibly TRBD1 (6 bases). The germline V and J ends were trimmed by 0 bases and 0 bases, with 9 bases remaining between them. Germline assignment: CDR1 SGHRS and CDR2 YFSETQ. The CDR3 length is 15 residues. This chain's CDR3 is CASSLGAGVNTEAFF. In nucleotides, the CDR3 is TGCGCCAGCAGCTTGGGGGCAGGGGTGAACACTGAAGCTTTCTTT. The complete variable domain, with remaining parts taken from reference TRBV5-1 and TRBJ1-1, reads KAGVTQTPRYLIKTRGQQVTLSCSPISGHRSVSWYQQTPGQGLQFLFEYFSETQRNKGNFPGRFSGRQFSNSRSEMNVSTLELGDSALYLCASSLGAGVNTEAFFGQGTRLTVV.

The V gene is TRBV6-5, the J gene TRBJ2-5, with unresolved D. The germline V gene has CDR1 MNHEY and CDR2 SVGAGI. The V end was cut by 0 bases, the J end by 7 bases, with 3 bases between. The CDR3 is 11 residues long. The CDR3 DNA follows: TGTGCCAGCAGTTACTCTGCGACCCAGTACTTC. Protein sequence: CASSYSATQYF.

This clone was seen once. The genes are TRBV25-1 and TRBJ1-1; tentative D call: TRBD1 (5 bases). Trimming stripped 5 bases from V and 3 bases from J, with 10 bases between. The CDR3 consists of 13 residues. Germline lookup yields CDR1 MGHDK and CDR2 SYGVNS. The CDR3 here is CASSPQTDTEAFF. In nucleotides, the CDR3 is TGTGCCAGCAGTCCACAGACAGACACTGAAGCTTTCTTT.

This clone has only one observation. The chain couples TRBV6-1 to TRBJ1-5, with D unresolved. Germline V CDR1 and CDR2: MNHNS, SASEGT. The ends were cut back, 8 bases at V and 0 bases at J, with 11 bases in the middle. The CDR3 is 14 residues long. In nucleotides, the CDR3 is TGTGCCAGCTTGCGGTCCGATAGCAATCAGCCCCAGCATTTT. It codes for CASLRSDSNQPQHF.